This is a list of T cell receptor beta chains from one sample in a study of yellow fever vaccine responses in identical twins. Using its own MiXCR run on the RT-PCR reads, TCRdb lists one record per CDR3 protein. The table has about 2,500 distinct CDR3 sequences, roughly 80% seen once. Sequenced here: T cells from blood (PBMCs), unsorted or a sorted subset (not recorded which), sampled before or after yellow fever vaccination (not recorded which). The source is a woman aged 18-30 years who received the yellow fever vaccine. Each CDR3 is given without its conserved first and last residue.

v_call,cdr3_aa
TRBV5-1,ASSLVAGTMNTEAF
TRBV10-3,AISERAGPSSYNEQF
TRBV6-1,ASRGLRESPLH
TRBV6-1,ATMEGLGDEQF
TRBV6-1,ASSGTGANTEAF
TRBV3-1,ASSQEGGYTQY
TRBV5-1,ASSPLTGETARNEQF
TRBV15,ATSSGRATYEQY
TRBV28,ASSLLAGHGETQY
TRBV19,ASSILGGDTQY
TRBV20-1,SARGASAINEQF
TRBV5-6,ASSRRENQPQH
TRBV6-1,ASSVEGGTSDTQY
TRBV15,ATSRQGVKNIQY
TRBV6-1,ASSEPGTGFYEQF
TRBV15,ATSRDTGLYNEQF
TRBV28,ASSLPNTGSYGYT
TRBV27,ASSLSTGRGQPQH
TRBV20-1,SAIIPGGETQY
TRBV5-1,ASSFTGTGIDNEQF